The entry below describes one T cell receptor (beta chain). Its antigen is undetermined. Germline and junction disagree at one end, which may indicate a read error. Germline CDR1 reads SGHAT; CDR2 reads FQNNGV. The CDR3 totals 16 residues. This sample was taken from a study of blood T cells in healthy people across ages. Per individual sample, total RNA of at least 5 micrograms was extracted. A second PCR, run for about 6 to 11 cycles, used a sample-barcoded 5' primer plus a J-beta primer mix. TCRdb passed the 5' RACE reads through MiXCR, listing each CDR3 protein once. The sample lists 380,000 or so distinct CDR3 sequences, 50% to 60% occurring once. General observations from the study: The unsorted PBMCs prevented any conclusive comparison of naive versus antigen-experienced cells.

This TCR was recovered from a man aged 55 to 70 in good health. The V gene is TRBV11-2, the J gene TRBJ2-6; 8 bases are shared with TRBD1. The sequenced sample consisted of blood. CDR3 sequence (DNA): TGTGCCAGCAGCCTGGGACAGGATCCTGGGGCCGACGTCCTGACTTTC. This codes for CASSLGQDPGADVLTF.